This TCR beta chain was retrieved from a study of T cell responses to AZD1222 COVID-19 vaccine. Repertoires were generated with immunoSEQ multiplex PCR, while TCRdb's copy carries only in-frame clones and drops some. The sample has fewer than 150,000 clones; about 92% are singletons. The sequencing used peripheral blood, collected 28 days after the second AZD1222 dose. The sequence was collected from an adult who received the AZD1222 COVID-19 vaccine.

The CDR3 spells CASSLEGATDTQYF. DNA for the CDR3: TGTGCCAGCAGCTTGGAAGGCGCCACAGATACGCAGTATTTT. This rearrangement joins TRBV5-4 to TRBJ2-3; no definite D call. Germline V gene sequence: CDR1 SGHNT, CDR2 YYREEE (reference sequence). The CDR3 length is 14 residues. Trimming shortened V by 0 bases and J by 2 bases, and 7 bases separated the two germline ends.